The clone carrying this T cell receptor beta chain was seen repeatedly, ten times or more. The investigators made TCR beta cDNA from roughly 460 ng total RNA, using a constant-region primer. Amplification in three nested multiplex PCR rounds with slightly modified ARM-PCR gave rise to TCR beta libraries. A C-beta reverse primer was combined with TRBV1-TRBV30 forward primers in the first two PCR rounds, and each round had about 10 cycles. MiXCR, run by TCRdb on the multiplex PCR reads, gives a single entry per CDR3 protein. The sample contains about 100,000 distinct CDR3 sequences, more than 65% of which appear only once. In germline, CDR1 is SGHDT, CDR2 YYEEEE. This CDR3 comprises 15 residues. V was cut by 4 bases and J by 2 bases, with 13 bases left in between. These data come from a study of tumor-infiltrating lymphocytes in primary liver carcinoma. Bulk tissue was left unsorted, and RNA and DNA were co-extracted from about 21-30 mg of it. Those patients suffered from chronic HBV infection and were treatment-naive.

Material: liver tumor tissue from sampling region 2. Subset given: tumor region T2, inferior pole. This receptor was taken from a woman aged 60 to 75 with primary liver carcinoma and hepatitis B virus infection. The chain is built from TRBV5-6 and TRBJ2-1, with TRBD2 as a possible D gene (5 bases). The CDR3 reads CASSVVERPYNEQFF. DNA for the CDR3: TGTGCCAGCAGCGTGGTAGAGCGGCCCTACAATGAGCAGTTCTTC.